The T cell receptor (beta chain) described here comes from a study of T cell repertoires in cytomegalovirus infection. Study-level background: Public TCR beta signatures marked donors with CMV infection and the matching HLA.

This clonotype showed up many times. Its specificity is unknown. Study observations and caveats: Within the response measured ex vivo, HLA-C-restricted CMV-specific TCR beta clonotypes were dominant. Cumulative frequency of public TCR beta families picked out carriers of CMV plus the relevant HLA.

With 3 bases clipped from V and 1 base from J, the junction kept 7 bases outside the gene matches. There are 16 residues in the CDR3. TCRdb used MiXCR to reprocess the reads, holding one entry per CDR3 protein. The sample shows hundreds of thousands of distinct CDR3 sequences, roughly 17% of them seen only once. The chain links TRBV12-3 or TRBV12-4 to TRBJ2-3, with 7 positions matching TRBD1. This receptor was identified in a human donor in good health (CMV status not recorded). Some clones in this sample may be carry-over from other donors' samples. The specimen was PBMCs. The CDR3: CASSLTGQLGTDTQYF. The CDR3 nucleotides read TGTGCCAGCAGTTTGACGGGACAGCTGGGCACAGATACGCAGTATTTT.